This TCR beta chain came from a study of shared clonotypes between healthy human individuals. Study results and limitations: Donor scarcity curtailed the genetic and exposure-history diversity represented herein.

Remarks on this clone: Antigen specificity is unknown.

V lost 4 bases and J lost 1, with 13 bases in between. This CDR3 region has 15 residues. CDR1 and CDR2 from the germline V gene are MNHNS and SASEGT. Profiling relied on immunoSEQ multiplex PCR, and the TCRdb table lists in-frame clones only, not all of them. This table holds a few hundred thousand clones, roughly 87% found once. This sequence originates from a man between 18 and 29 years old in good health. V usage is TRBV6-1 and J usage is TRBJ1-1; the D is unclear. Input material: memory CD8+ T cells sorted from blood. Subset: CD45RO+ cells pooled with CCR7-negative TemRA cells. The CDR3 loop is CASSVYRGGNTEAFF. As DNA, the CDR3 is TGTGCCAGCAGTGTGTACCGAGGAGGGAACACTGAAGCTTTCTTT.